These 17 T cell receptor beta chains originate from one sample sequenced in a study of spatial heterogeneity in lung cancer. Study outcomes and limitations: Tumors with more nonsynonymous mutations had more expanded intratumoral alpha and beta TCRs.

Their cognate antigens are unknown. TCRdb used MiXCR to reprocess the 5' RACE reads, holding one entry per CDR3 protein. The sample includes over 8,000 distinct CDR3 sequences, over 9.5% seen only once; the top ten take around 12%. Documented time point: sample taken at primary tumor resection. The sample consisted of lung tumor tissue, taken at surgery. Every receptor here comes from a male donor with early-stage non-small cell lung cancer.

By sample fraction, this clonotype is medium-sized (0.01 to 0.1%). The gene calls are TRBV2 and TRBJ2-4, with TRBD1 matching 8 bases. CDR1 and CDR2 from the germline V gene are SNHLY and FYNNEI. The ends lost 4 bases at V and 7 bases at J; junction bases unmatched: 6. The CDR3 is made up of 14 amino acids. The CDR3 nucleotides are TGTGCCAGCAGTGGCCAGGGGGCGCAGAACATTCAGTACTTC. It codes for CASSGQGAQNIQYF.

In its sample, this clonotype ranks as medium-sized (0.01 to 0.1%). The genes are TRBV13 and TRBJ2-3, with no clear D. V lost 5 bases and J 0 bases, leaving 6 bases between the germline ends. CDR1 and CDR2 from the germline V gene are PRHDT and FYEKMQ (reference sequence). The CDR3 has 13 amino acids. This CDR3 reads CASSLRSTDTQYF. CDR3 in DNA: TGTGCCAGCAGCCTCCGGAGCACAGATACGCAGTATTTT.

This clonotype was recorded many times. J is TRBJ2-2 and V is TRBV6-1, with 7 bases matching TRBD1. The trim removed 5 bases at V and 5 bases at J, leaving 8 bases unmatched. Germline V lookup: CDR1 MNHNS, CDR2 SASEGT. This CDR3 spans 15 amino acids. The CDR3 here is CASSMETGRTGELFF. The DNA of the CDR3 is TGTGCCAGCAGTATGGAGACAGGGAGAACCGGGGAGCTGTTTTTT.

The chain carries TRBV5-1 and TRBJ1-3, with 9 bases lining up with TRBD1. CDR1 and CDR2 from the germline V gene are SGHRS and YFSETQ. There are 15 residues in the CDR3. Trimming cost V 5 bases and J 3 bases; bases outside gene matches: 6. CDR3: CASSLTGGSGNTIYF. CDR3 DNA sequence: TGCGCCAGCAGTCTTACAGGGGGCAGTGGAAACACCATATATTTT.

This clonotype was seen at least ten times. The rearrangement links TRBV28 to TRBJ1-2; tentative D call: TRBD1 (5 bases). CDR3 length: 16 residues. CDR1 is MDHEN and CDR2 is SYDVKM in the germline V gene. The V end was cut by 6 bases, the J end by 4 bases, with 21 bases between. The CDR3 is CASRRVTTVRGYGYTF. The CDR3 DNA is TGTGCCAGCAGGAGGGTCACCACGGTTAGGGGCTATGGCTACACCTTC.

This clonotype ranks as medium-sized (0.01 to 0.1%). This sequence joins TRBV5-1 and TRBJ2-7; TRBD1 agrees at 9 bases. Germline-derived CDR1 and CDR2 are SGHRS and YFSETQ. V dropped 3 bases and J dropped 6; count of bases not matched to a gene: 4. The CDR3 covers 13 residues. CDR3 sequence: CASSSTGGSEQYV. The CDR3 DNA is TGCGCCAGCAGCTCAACAGGGGGCAGCGAGCAGTACGTC.

This clonotype was seen a few times. The CDR3 region is CSVEDQGSGYNEQFF. The CDR3 DNA follows: TGCAGCGTTGAAGATCAGGGTAGCGGGTACAATGAGCAGTTCTTC. The rearrangement links TRBV29-1 to TRBJ2-1, with TRBD2 identical over 7 bases. The CDR3 extends over 15 amino acids. Germline lookup yields CDR1 SQVTM and CDR2 ANQGSEA. The V and J ends lost 0 bases and 4 bases, in that order; junction bases with no gene match: 6.

This clonotype was counted at least ten times. The rearrangement joins TRBV20-1 to TRBJ2-7; TRBD2 matches at 10 bases. The CDR3 consists of 14 residues. Germline CDR1 is DFQATT and CDR2 is SNEGSKA (reference sequence). Unmatched junction bases numbered 3, after V lost 1 base and J lost 3 bases. CDR3: CSARASGSFYEQYF. Written as DNA, the CDR3 is TGCAGTGCTAGAGCTAGCGGGAGTTTCTACGAGCAGTACTTC.

The sample holds many counts of this clonotype. The chain uses TRBV4-1 and TRBJ1-6; 8 bases agree with TRBD1. The trim removed 4 bases at V and 8 bases at J, leaving 16 bases unmatched. The CDR3 is 18 residues long. Germline V gene lookup returns CDR1 MGHRA and CDR2 YSYEKL. Here the CDR3 DNA reads TGCGCCAGCAGCCTAGCAGGGAGCGGACAGGGACAATATTCACCCCTCCACTTT. Its protein is CASSLAGSGQGQYSPLHF.

This clonotype was seen repeatedly, ten times or more. The rearrangement links TRBV30 to TRBJ1-1; TRBD1 matches at 8 bases. Germline CDR1 is GTSNPN and CDR2 is SVGIG (reference sequence). The CDR3 covers 12 residues. J lost 7 bases, V lost 7 bases, and 8 bases had no gene match. The CDR3 spells CAFTRGLVEAFF. CDR3 nucleotide sequence: TGTGCCTTTACCAGGGGGCTTGTTGAAGCTTTCTTT.

This clonotype is large within its sample. The rearrangement uses TRBV6-1 and TRBJ2-5; D is ambiguous. Germline V gene data show CDR1 as MNHNS and CDR2 as SASEGT. V lost 2 bases and J 5 bases, leaving 3 bases between the germline ends. The CDR3 is 11 amino acids. The CDR3 is CASSETETQYF. DNA for the CDR3: TGTGCCAGCAGTGAAACGGAGACCCAGTACTTC.

This clonotype is medium-sized. This chain links TRBV5-4 with TRBJ2-5, with 10 bases aligning to TRBD2. Germline V gene sequence: CDR1 SGHNT, CDR2 YYREEE (reference sequence). This CDR3 region has 16 residues. The V and J ends lost 3 bases and 5 bases, in that order; junction bases with no gene match: 10. The CDR3 region is CASSSDLAGVEETQYF. CDR3 in DNA: TGTGCCAGCAGCTCGGATCTAGCGGGAGTTGAGGAGACCCAGTACTTC.

The table lists this clonotype with many counts. CDR3 region: CSVGRTGTEAFF. CDR3 in DNA: TGCAGCGTAGGCCGGACAGGGACAGAAGCTTTCTTT. The gene calls are TRBV29-1 and TRBJ1-1, with 8 bases matching TRBD1. V was clipped by 6 bases and J by 8 bases; unmatched bases: 8. Germline V lookup: CDR1 SQVTM, CDR2 ANQGSEA. There are 12 residues in the CDR3.

This clonotype was recorded at least ten times. The V call is TRBV5-1, the J call TRBJ1-5, with D possibly matching TRBD1 (5 bases). The V end lost 4 bases, the J end lost 7 bases, and 15 bases lay between the germline ends. Germline-derived CDR1 and CDR2 are SGHRS and YFSETQ. The CDR3 length is 14 residues. CDR3 amino acids: CASSGDGVGQPQHF. DNA for the CDR3: TGCGCCAGCAGCGGGGACGGAGTGGGGCAGCCCCAGCATTTT.

This clonotype was found many times. V usage is TRBV12-3 or TRBV12-4 and J usage is TRBJ2-7, with D perhaps matching TRBD1 (7 bases). The CDR3 covers 13 residues. V was trimmed by 8 bases and J by 2 bases, leaving 13 bases between them. DNA of the CDR3: TGTGCCAGCCCCAGGGGGGAAACCTACGAGCAGTACGTC. This codes for CASPRGETYEQYV.

This clonotype has ten or more counts. Here the CDR3 DNA reads TGTGCCAGCAGTTTACCAGGGGGACACAATGAGCAGTTCTTC. Residues: CASSLPGGHNEQFF. V gene TRBV12-3 or TRBV12-4 combines with J gene TRBJ2-1; 7 nucleotides line up with TRBD1. CDR3 size: 14 residues. V lost 2 bases, J lost 5 bases, and 3 bases stayed unmatched.

This clonotype came up many times. This chain uses TRBV5-1 with TRBJ1-2; no firm D call. Germline lookup yields CDR1 SGHRS and CDR2 YFSETQ. The germline V and J ends were trimmed by 0 bases and 7 bases, with 10 bases remaining between them. CDR3 length: 13 amino acids. The CDR3 DNA reads TGCGCCAGCAGCTTGGAGCAAGGCACTGGCTACACCTTC. Translation: CASSLEQGTGYTF.